The 23 T cell receptor beta chains reported below all come from one sample, sequenced in a study of blood T cell repertoires in COVID-19. Using immunoSEQ multiplex PCR, the repertoire was profiled, and TCRdb retains in-frame clones only, with some absent. The sample has 250,000 to 300,000 clones; roughly nine tenths are singletons. The sample taken for sequencing was PBMCs or T cells enriched from blood (not recorded which). These receptors were taken from a woman aged 55-75 years who had recovered from COVID-19.

The chain has TRBV11-3 and TRBJ1-2, with 9 bases fitting TRBD1. The V gene's germline CDR1 is SGHNT and CDR2 YENEEA. J gave up 3 bases and V 5 bases, and 4 bases lay outside the gene matches. The CDR3 consists of 14 residues. This CDR3 is CASSPGQGHYGYTF. The CDR3 DNA is TGTGCCAGCAGCCCGGGACAGGGACACTATGGCTACACCTTC.

The chain recombines TRBV4-1 with TRBJ2-7; 7 bases agree with TRBD2. With 4 bases clipped from V and 0 bases from J, the junction kept 6 bases outside the gene matches. The CDR3 length is 15 residues. CDR1 is MGHRA, CDR2 YSYEKL, per germline. This CDR3 reads CASSPLAESSYEQYF. The CDR3 region has the DNA TGCGCCAGCAGCCCGCTAGCGGAGAGCTCCTACGAGCAGTACTTC.

The chain joins TRBV27 to TRBJ2-1, with TRBD2 identical over 12 bases. J was trimmed by 2 bases and V by 5 bases; bases with no gene match: 10. Germline values: CDR1 MNHEY, CDR2 SMNVEV (reference sequence). The CDR3 has 18 amino acids. CDR3 residues: CASSPERASGGAYNEQFF. The CDR3 nucleotides are TGTGCCAGCAGTCCTGAACGGGCTAGCGGGGGGGCCTACAATGAGCAGTTCTTC.

In its sample, this clone was seen a few times. This chain uses TRBV9 with TRBJ2-7; a weak D match, TRBD1 (7 bases). Trimming took off 2 bases at V and 6 bases at J, with 12 bases between the two ends. The germline CDR1 and CDR2 sequences are SGDLS and YYNGEE. The CDR3 is 13 residues long. In nucleotides, the CDR3 is TGTGCCAGCAGCGTTTACAGGGGAGGCGAGCAGTACTTC. This encodes CASSVYRGGEQYF.

The chain has TRBV4-1 and TRBJ2-2, with D possibly being TRBD1 (5 bases). Trimming removed 1 base from V and 4 bases from J, with 10 bases in between. Germline CDR1 is MGHRA and CDR2 is YSYEKL. The CDR3 contains 15 residues. The CDR3 spells CASSQGIGATGELFF. The CDR3 nucleotides read TGCGCCAGCAGCCAAGGAATAGGGGCCACCGGGGAGCTGTTTTTT.

The chain is built from TRBV18 and TRBJ1-5, with 8 bases that match TRBD1. V gave up 3 bases and J gave up 7 bases; unmatched junction bases: 5. Germline V gene data show CDR1 as KGHSH and CDR2 as LQKENI. This CDR3 comprises 14 residues. The CDR3 reads CASSPQGAEQPQHF. The CDR3 DNA reads TGTGCCAGCTCACCTCAGGGGGCTGAACAGCCCCAGCATTTT. The variable domain in full, with the rest retrieved from reference TRBV18 and TRBJ1-5, is NAGVMQNPRHLVRRRGQEARLRCSPMKGHSHVYWYRQLPEEGLKFMVYLQKENIIDESGMPKERFSAEFPKEGPSILRIQQVVRGDSAAYFCASSPQGAEQPQHFGDGTRLSIL.

The chain has TRBV5-1 and TRBJ2-2; maybe TRBD1 (5 bases). The V end was cut by 0 bases, the J end by 4 bases, with 7 bases between. Germline CDR1 SGHRS, CDR2 YFSETQ. The length of the CDR3 is 14 residues. The CDR3 is CASSLVDTTGELFF. In nucleotides, the CDR3 is TGCGCCAGCAGCTTGGTGGACACCACCGGGGAGCTGTTTTTT. The full variable domain, its missing parts supplied by reference TRBV5-1 and TRBJ2-2, is KAGVTQTPRYLIKTRGQQVTLSCSPISGHRSVSWYQQTPGQGLQFLFEYFSETQRNKGNFPGRFSGRQFSNSRSEMNVSTLELGDSALYLCASSLVDTTGELFFGEGSRLTVL.

J is TRBJ2-2 and V is TRBV11-3; 12 bases line up with TRBD2. Germline V gene sequence: CDR1 SGHNT, CDR2 YENEEA. After removal of 0 bases from V and 0 bases from J, the junction contained 8 bases not matched to a gene. The CDR3 spans 20 residues. DNA of the CDR3: TGTGCCAGCAGCTTAGACGGGACTAGCGGGTCCACGACGAACACCGGGGAGCTGTTTTTT. Its protein product is CASSLDGTSGSTTNTGELFF.

This clone appeared once. This chain uses TRBV15 with TRBJ2-2, with D unclear. The germline CDR1 and CDR2 sequences are LNHNV and YYDKDF (reference sequence). Trimming removed 0 bases at V and 2 bases at J, with 4 bases between. This CDR3 has 14 residues. CDR3 sequence reads: CATSRDLNTGELFF. The DNA for the CDR3 is TGTGCCACCAGCAGAGACCTAAACACCGGGGAGCTGTTTTTT.

The chain employs TRBV6-4 and TRBJ1-2, with D unclear. Trimming stripped 1 base from V and 9 bases from J, with 12 bases between. Per the germline V gene, CDR1 is MRHNA and CDR2 is SNTAGT. The CDR3 is 13 amino acids. The CDR3 sequence is CASSDYGMGSYTF. In DNA form, the CDR3 reads TGTGCCAGCAGTGACTACGGGATGGGAAGCTACACCTTC.

About this clone: Additional DNA sequences in this sample encode the identical CDR3. This chain connects TRBV9 to TRBJ1-6; D perhaps matches TRBD1 (5 bases). V was pared by 0 bases and J by 1 base, with 11 bases between. Germline V CDR1 and CDR2: SGDLS, YYNGEE. The CDR3 consists of 17 residues. The CDR3 nucleotides are TGTGCCAGCAGCGTAGGTCAGGGAAGGTCCTATAATTCACCCCTCCACTTT. Protein product: CASSVGQGRSYNSPLHF.

J is TRBJ2-5 and V is TRBV5-6; the D is unclear. Trimming took off 4 bases at V and 4 bases at J, with 11 bases between the two ends. The germline V gene has CDR1 SGHDT and CDR2 YYEEEE. The CDR3 spans 13 residues. CDR3 loop: CASSQRNGETQYF. DNA of the CDR3: TGTGCCAGCAGCCAGAGGAACGGAGAGACCCAGTACTTC. Complete variable domain (other parts from reference TRBV5-6 and TRBJ2-5): DAGVTQSPTHLIKTRGQQVTLRCSPKSGHDTVSWYQQALGQGPQFIFQYYEEEERQRGNFPDRFSGHQFPNYSSELNVNALLLGDSALYLCASSQRNGETQYFGPGTRLLVL.

The chain recombines TRBV24-1 with TRBJ1-5, with D perhaps matching TRBD1 (6 bases). Germline lookup yields CDR1 KGHDR and CDR2 SFDVKD. Trimming shortened V by 4 bases and J by 1 base, and 13 bases separated the two germline ends. This CDR3 has 16 amino acids. CDR3 sequence (DNA): TGTGCCACCAGTGACAGCACAGGGATGAGCAATCAGCCCCAGCATTTT. Translation gives CATSDSTGMSNQPQHF.

V and J are TRBV10-3 and TRBJ2-7; 9 nucleotides line up with TRBD2. The CDR3 extends over 14 amino acids. CDR1 ENHRY and CDR2 SYGVKD come from the germline V gene. V lost 5 bases and J lost 0; bases outside the gene matches: 2. CDR3 sequence: CAISSSGSSYEQYF. The CDR3 DNA reads TGTGCCATCAGTAGTAGCGGGAGCTCCTACGAGCAGTACTTC.

The V gene is TRBV27, the J gene TRBJ1-6; no definite D call. Trimming left V 1 base short and J 3 bases short, with 7 bases between. CDR1 and CDR2 (germline): MNHEY, SMNVEV (reference sequence). The length of the CDR3 is 15 residues. CDR3 DNA: TGTGCCAGCAGTTTATTGGCCCGCTATAATTCACCCCTCCACTTT. Translating gives CASSLLARYNSPLHF.

This chain links TRBV29-1 with TRBJ2-5, with a possible D match to TRBD1 (5 bases). V lost 6 bases, J lost 5 bases, and 16 bases lay in between. The CDR3 extends over 13 amino acids. The germline V gene has CDR1 SQVTM and CDR2 ANQGSEA. The CDR3 loop is CSVRIRGAETQYF. The DNA for the CDR3 is TGCAGCGTCAGGATAAGGGGCGCGGAGACCCAGTACTTC.

This rearrangement joins TRBV5-1 to TRBJ1-1; 8 bases line up with TRBD1. There are 14 residues in the CDR3. Germline CDR1 SGHRS, CDR2 YFSETQ. V was pared by 3 bases and J by 5 bases, with 6 bases of the junction left unmatched. The CDR3 coding sequence is TGCGCCAGCAGCTACGACAGGGGAGGGACTGAAGCTTTCTTT. It yields the protein CASSYDRGGTEAFF.

About this clone itself: The junction departs from germline at one end; a sequencing error may be responsible. This chain joins TRBV18 and TRBJ2-3; 10 nucleotides agree with TRBD2. Germline CDR1 and CDR2: KGHSH and LQKENI. The CDR3 extends over 13 amino acids. The chain's CDR3 is CASSPLTLGTSVF. CDR3 bases: TGTGCCAGCTCACCACTCACGTTAGGGACTAGCGTTTTT.

The chain links TRBV5-1 to TRBJ2-5, with a tentative D call TRBD2 (6 bases). Germline V gives CDR1 SGHRS, CDR2 YFSETQ. The V gene lost 3 bases and the J gene lost 4 bases, with 13 bases spanning the gap. The CDR3 is 14 residues long. CDR3 amino acids: CASSWGGITETQYF. The CDR3 DNA reads TGCGCCAGCAGCTGGGGCGGGATAACAGAGACCCAGTACTTC. The whole variable domain, remainder taken from reference TRBV5-1 and TRBJ2-5, is KAGVTQTPRYLIKTRGQQVTLSCSPISGHRSVSWYQQTPGQGLQFLFEYFSETQRNKGNFPGRFSGRQFSNSRSEMNVSTLELGDSALYLCASSWGGITETQYFGPGTRLLVL.

The chain uses TRBV19 and TRBJ2-3; 13 nucleotides line up with TRBD2. The CDR3 extends over 18 amino acids. V lost 5 bases and J lost 4; bases outside the gene matches: 12. Germline assignment: CDR1 LNHDA and CDR2 SQIVND (reference sequence). The chain's CDR3 is CASSSSPTSGGASDTQYF. For the CDR3, the DNA is TGTGCCAGTAGTTCGAGCCCAACTAGCGGGGGGGCTTCAGATACGCAGTATTTT.

As regards this clone: Additional DNA sequences in this sample encode the identical CDR3. The gene calls are TRBV5-1 and TRBJ1-5, with D perhaps matching TRBD1 (5 bases). There are 14 residues in the CDR3. Germline CDR1 and CDR2: SGHRS and YFSETQ. V was clipped by 0 bases and J by 3 bases, with 7 bases between them. The CDR3 region is CASSLGDFNQPQHF. DNA of the CDR3: TGCGCCAGCAGCTTGGGGGACTTCAATCAGCCCCAGCATTTT.

The J gene is TRBJ2-7, the V gene TRBV5-5; TRBD2 aligns across 8 bases. This CDR3 region has 17 residues. V was clipped by 0 bases and J by 3 bases; unmatched bases: 11. Germline CDR1 is SGHKS and CDR2 is YYEKEE (reference sequence). CDR3 residues: CASSLVLAVPVFYEQYF. The CDR3 DNA reads as TGTGCCAGCAGCTTGGTACTAGCGGTACCAGTTTTCTACGAGCAGTACTTC.

Here the CDR3 DNA reads TGTGCCAGCAGCGAGACTCCAGATAGCGGGAAATCCTACAATGAGCAGTTCTTC. Amino acids: CASSETPDSGKSYNEQFF. The gene calls are TRBV9 and TRBJ2-1; 8 bases align to TRBD2. The CDR3 runs to 18 residues. CDR1 and CDR2 from the germline V gene are SGDLS and YYNGEE. With V trimmed by 3 bases and J by 1 base, 12 bases remained unmatched.